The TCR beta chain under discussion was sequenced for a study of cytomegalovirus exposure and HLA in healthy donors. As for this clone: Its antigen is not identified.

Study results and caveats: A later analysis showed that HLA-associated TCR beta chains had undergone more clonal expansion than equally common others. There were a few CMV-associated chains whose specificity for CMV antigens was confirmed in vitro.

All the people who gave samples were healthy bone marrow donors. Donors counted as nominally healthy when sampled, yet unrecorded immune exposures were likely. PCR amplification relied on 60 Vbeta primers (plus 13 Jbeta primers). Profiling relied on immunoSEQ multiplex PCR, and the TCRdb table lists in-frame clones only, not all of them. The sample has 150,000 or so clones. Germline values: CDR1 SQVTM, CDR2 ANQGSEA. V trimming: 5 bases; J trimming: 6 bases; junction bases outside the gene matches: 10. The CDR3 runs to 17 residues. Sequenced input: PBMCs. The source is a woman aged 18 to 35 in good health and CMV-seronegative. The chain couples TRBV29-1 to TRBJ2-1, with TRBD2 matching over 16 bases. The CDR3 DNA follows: TGCAGCGTTACTGGGACTAGCGGGAGGGCCCTTCTCAATGAGCAGTTCTTC. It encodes CSVTGTSGRALLNEQFF.